This TCR beta chain was sequenced in a study of cytomegalovirus exposure and HLA in healthy donors. Study results and caveats: In terms of immune exposure information, only CMV serostatus was available.

Turning to this clone: What it binds is unknown.

Germline CDR1 SGDLS, CDR2 YYNGEE. This CDR3 has 14 amino acids. V was shortened by 1 base and J by 1 base, with 8 bases between the two germline ends. The PCR was carried out with 60 Vbeta primers and 13 Jbeta primers. Profiled with immunoSEQ multiplex PCR; TCRdb holds only in-frame clones, not every one. The data hold some 130,000 clones, with 76% observed a single time. The sample consisted of PBMCs. The rearrangement joins TRBV9 to TRBJ2-5; D ambiguous. This TCR came from a female donor in good health and CMV-seropositive. The DNA of the CDR3 is TGTGCCAGCAGCGTAACACCGATCCAAGAGACCCAGTACTTC. Amino acid sequence: CASSVTPIQETQYF.